The rows below give T cell receptor beta chains drawn from one sample of a study of cytomegalovirus exposure and HLA in healthy donors. Repertoires were generated with immunoSEQ multiplex PCR, while TCRdb's copy carries only in-frame clones and drops some. The sample consists of about 140,000 clones, about 82% of them appearing once. Sequenced input: PBMCs. The source of these receptors is a man aged 30-40 years in good health. The CDR3 runs from the conserved cysteine through the conserved F or W.

v_gene: TRBV10-2; CDR3aa: CASSQGGELFF
v_gene: TRBV28; CDR3aa: CASSALAGVGEQYF
v_gene: TRBV6-5; CDR3aa: CASSYAPTGDGYTF
v_gene: TRBV19; CDR3aa: CASSMVAGGVEQFF
v_gene: TRBV28; CDR3aa: CASSFGAVYGYTF
v_gene: TRBV2; CDR3aa: CASRRTGRNEKLFF
v_gene: TRBV14; CDR3aa: CASSQERGPGDGYTF
v_gene: TRBV6-5; CDR3aa: CASSYGSNSPLHF
v_gene: TRBV27; CDR3aa: CASSWEVSSYNEQFF
v_gene: TRBV12-5; CDR3aa: CASGTDLNTEAFF
v_gene: TRBV5-6; CDR3aa: CASSLVSASSTDTQYF
v_gene: TRBV7-2; CDR3aa: CASSRGTSGSVDEQYF
v_gene: TRBV18; CDR3aa: CASSTKLDRDLGSTTNEKLFF
v_gene: TRBV6-6; CDR3aa: CASSYGTSSFF
v_gene: TRBV19; CDR3aa: CASSIGTGFDGYTF
v_gene: TRBV4-1; CDR3aa: CASSQVRTGGSSYEQYF
v_gene: TRBV9; CDR3aa: CASSVDIRTNEKLFF
v_gene: TRBV7-3; CDR3aa: CASSPAGTSFGFGQFF
v_gene: TRBV2; CDR3aa: CASSEAGIQQGAEAFF
v_gene: TRBV27; CDR3aa: CASSAGGFSGNTIYF
v_gene: TRBV5-1; CDR3aa: CASSYRSGANYGYTF
v_gene: TRBV18; CDR3aa: CASSPAQGFSGNTIYF
v_gene: TRBV19; CDR3aa: CASSIDLSGLAGIPISTDTQYF